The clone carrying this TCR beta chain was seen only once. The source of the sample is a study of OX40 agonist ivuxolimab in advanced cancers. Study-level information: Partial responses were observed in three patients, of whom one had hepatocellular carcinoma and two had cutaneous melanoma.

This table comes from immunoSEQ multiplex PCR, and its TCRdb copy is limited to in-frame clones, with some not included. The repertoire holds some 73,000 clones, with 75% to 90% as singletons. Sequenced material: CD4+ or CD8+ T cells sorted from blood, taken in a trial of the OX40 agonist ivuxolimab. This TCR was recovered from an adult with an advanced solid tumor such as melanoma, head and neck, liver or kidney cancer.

The CDR3 loop reads CASSLRLSYEQYF. The CDR3 coding sequence is TGTGCCAGCAGTTTACGACTTTCCTACGAGCAGTACTTC. The V and J genes are TRBV28 and TRBJ2-7; no reliable D call. This CDR3 has 13 amino acids. Germline V gene lookup returns CDR1 MDHEN and CDR2 SYDVKM. Between the trimmed V and J ends, which lost 2 bases and 1 base, there was a span of 6 bases.